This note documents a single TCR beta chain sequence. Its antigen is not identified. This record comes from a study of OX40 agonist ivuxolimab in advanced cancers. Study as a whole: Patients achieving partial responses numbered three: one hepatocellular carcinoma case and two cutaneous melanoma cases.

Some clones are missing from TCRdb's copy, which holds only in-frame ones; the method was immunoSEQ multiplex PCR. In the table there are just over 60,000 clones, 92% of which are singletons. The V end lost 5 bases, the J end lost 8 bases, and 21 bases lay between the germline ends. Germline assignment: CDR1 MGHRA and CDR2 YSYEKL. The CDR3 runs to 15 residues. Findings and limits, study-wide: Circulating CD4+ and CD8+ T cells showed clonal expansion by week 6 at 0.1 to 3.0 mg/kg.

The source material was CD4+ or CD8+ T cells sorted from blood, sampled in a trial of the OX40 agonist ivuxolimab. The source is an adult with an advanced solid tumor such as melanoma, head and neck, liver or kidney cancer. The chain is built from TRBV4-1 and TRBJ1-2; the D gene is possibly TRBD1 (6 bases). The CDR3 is CASSAQRGELVGYTF. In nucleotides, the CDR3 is TGCGCCAGCAGCGCCCAGAGGGGGGAATTAGTAGGCTACACCTTC.